This entry lists 32 T cell receptor beta chains sequenced from one sample in a study of metastatic and nonmetastatic thyroid tumors. Ahead of thyroid surgery, no patient had received treatment of any kind. MiXCR was used by TCRdb to re-call the PCR reads. Of roughly 7,000 clones listed, approximately 35% are singletons. Material: adjacent normal tissue. Receptors originate from a female donor with papillary thyroid cancer or a benign thyroid nodule (not recorded which). Some clones in this sample may be carry-over from other donors' samples.

As for this clone: The junction differs from germline at one of its ends, possibly a read error. The V gene is TRBV6-1, the J gene TRBJ1-6; D is perhaps TRBD1 (5 bases). The V gene's germline CDR1 is MNHNS and CDR2 SASEGT. This CDR3 region has 15 residues. The CDR3 DNA reads TGTGTCAGCAGTGAAACACGGGGGAGAAATTCACCCCTCCACTTT. This encodes CVSSETRGRNSPLHF.

Sample share makes this clone medium-sized (0.01 to 0.1%). This chain connects TRBV7-6 to TRBJ2-7, with D tentatively TRBD1 (5 bases). V lost 5 bases and J 2 bases, leaving 28 bases between the germline ends. Per germline, CDR1 SGHVS and CDR2 FNYEAQ. The CDR3 sequence is 19 residues long. The CDR3 nucleotides read TGTGCCAGCAGCCGCTTGGACCCAAGGACACGGTCAACTCCCTACGAGCAGTACTTC. Translated: CASSRLDPRTRSTPYEQYF.

The V call is TRBV7-6, the J call TRBJ2-3, with 10 bases matching TRBD2. V trimming: 5 bases; J trimming: 4 bases; junction bases outside the gene matches: 15. Germline CDR1 reads SGHVS; CDR2 reads FNYEAQ. This CDR3 region has 18 residues. In DNA form, the CDR3 reads TGTGCCAGCAGCCGAAAAACAGCGGGAGGGTCCGGGGCAGATACGCAGTATTTT. It yields the protein CASSRKTAGGSGADTQYF.

This clone was found many times. This sequence may be a read error, since a much larger clone differs from it by one base. The genes are TRBV5-8 and TRBJ1-2; D unclear. Per germline, CDR1 SGHTS and CDR2 YDEGEE. The length of the CDR3 is 14 residues. The CDR3 DNA follows: TGTGCCCGCAGCTTGCGGGCAGCCGACTATGGCTACACCTTC. It is translated as CARSLRAADYGYTF.

This chain uses TRBV30 with TRBJ1-3; 8 bases agree with TRBD1. CDR3 size: 16 residues. Per the germline V gene, CDR1 is GTSNPN and CDR2 is SVGIG (reference sequence). V was pared by 2 bases and J by 0 bases, with 6 bases of the junction left unmatched. The CDR3 spells CAWSTPGGISGNTIYF. In DNA form, the CDR3 reads TGTGCCTGGAGTACACCAGGGGGCATCTCTGGAAACACCATATATTTT.

The chain uses TRBV2 and TRBJ2-7, with D hard to call. Germline lookup yields CDR1 SNHLY and CDR2 FYNNEI. V lost 7 bases and J 2 bases, leaving 9 bases between the germline ends. This CDR3 region has 12 residues. The CDR3 DNA reads TGTGCCAGCAAGGGTGGGACCTACGAGCAGTACTTC. Translating it yields CASKGGTYEQYF.

The V gene is TRBV27, the J gene TRBJ2-7, with a possible D match to TRBD2 (6 bases). The CDR3 contains 13 residues. Germline-derived CDR1 and CDR2 are MNHEY and SMNVEV (reference sequence). Trimming pared 8 bases from V and 2 bases from J, leaving 13 bases between. The DNA for the CDR3 is TGTGCCAGCGGGAGACTAGGCCCCTACGAGCAGTACTTC. As protein: CASGRLGPYEQYF.

In this sample, this clone turned up a few times. This chain joins TRBV3-1 and TRBJ2-7; weak D call: TRBD1 (6 bases). Germline CDR1 and CDR2: LGHDT and YNNKEL (reference sequence). With 4 bases removed from V and 7 bases from J, the gap between germline ends came to 11 bases. The CDR3 is 12 residues long. The chain's CDR3 is CASSPTQGEQYF. The CDR3, as DNA: TGTGCCAGCAGCCCGACCCAGGGGGAGCAGTACTTC.

The CDR3 loop is CASSVQGAGADTQYF. CDR3 DNA: TGTGCCAGCAGTGTACAGGGGGCGGGCGCAGATACGCAGTATTTT. J is TRBJ2-3 and V is TRBV6-1; 9 nucleotides align to TRBD1. There are 15 residues in the CDR3. The junction had 6 bases not matched to a gene; V was cut back by 4 bases and J by 4 bases. CDR1 is MNHNS and CDR2 is SASEGT in the germline V gene.

The chain joins TRBV7-6 to TRBJ1-1; weak D call: TRBD1 (5 bases). V lost 5 bases to trimming and J lost 4 bases, with 17 bases between them. This CDR3 spans 15 amino acids. The germline CDR1 and CDR2 sequences are SGHVS and FNYEAQ. The DNA for the CDR3 is TGTGCCAGCAGCCCGCGGATAGGGGATGGCACTGAAGCTTTCTTT. Encoded protein: CASSPRIGDGTEAFF.

This clone was picked up one time. The junction shows a germline mismatch at one end, possibly a read error. The chain is built from TRBV7-8 and TRBJ2-5; either TRBD1 or TRBD2 may supply D (6 bases each). Germline V gene sequence: CDR1 SGHVS, CDR2 FQNEAQ. CDR3 length equals 14 residues. The CDR3 DNA sequence: TGTGCCAGCAACTTAGGGGGGTCCCAAGAGACCCAGTACTTC. Its protein product is CASNLGGSQETQYF.

The V call is TRBV20-1, the J call TRBJ2-7; D gene ambiguous. The CDR3 is 15 residues long. Germline CDR1 reads DFQATT; CDR2 reads SNEGSKA (reference sequence). Trimming pared 5 bases from V and 1 base from J, leaving 18 bases between. The CDR3 coding sequence is TGCAGTGCTGCCCCATCGGATCGACGTTCCTACGAGCAGTACTTC. Translated: CSAAPSDRRSYEQYF.

Turning to this clone: Given the absence of the conserved phenylalanine or tryptophan at the CDR3 end, a read error is likely. V and J are TRBV12-3 or TRBV12-4 and TRBJ2-1; 7 nucleotides align to TRBD1. The junction had 9 bases not matched to a gene; V was cut back by 3 bases and J by 7 bases. The CDR3 runs to 15 residues. The CDR3 DNA sequence: TGTGCCAGCAGTTTTTACCCAGGGGGTAATAATGAGCAGTTCCTC. This translates into CASSFYPGGNNEQFL.

This clone was observed a handful of times. V and J are TRBV6-4 and TRBJ2-7; TRBD2 agrees at 14 bases. This CDR3 region has 16 residues. CDR1 MRHNA and CDR2 SNTAGT come from the germline V gene. V trimming: 6 bases; J trimming: 0 bases; junction bases outside the gene matches: 4. For the CDR3, the DNA is TGTGCCAGCAGCCCGGGACTAGCGGGAGCCTCCTACGAGCAGTACTTC. Its protein is CASSPGLAGASYEQYF.

There are a few counts of this clone. V is TRBV19 and J is TRBJ2-5; D ambiguous. Germline CDR1 is LNHDA and CDR2 is SQIVND (reference sequence). Trimming pared 5 bases from V and 5 bases from J, leaving 6 bases between. This CDR3 is built from 11 residues. The DNA for the CDR3 is TGTGCCAGTAGTCTGCAGGAGACCCAGTACTTC. Protein product: CASSLQETQYF.

V usage is TRBV6-6 and J usage is TRBJ2-3; 12 nucleotides agree with TRBD2. This CDR3 region has 17 residues. Germline-derived CDR1 and CDR2 are MNHNY and SVGAGI (reference sequence). Trimming at V came to 5 bases and at J to 1 base, leaving 7 bases not matched to a gene. This CDR3 is CASSLSPSGGGTDTQYF. DNA for the CDR3: TGTGCCAGCAGTCTAAGCCCTAGCGGGGGGGGCACAGATACGCAGTATTTT.

This clone appeared a few times. This is likely a read error, given that the CDR3 carries no conserved phenylalanine or tryptophan at its end. The V and J genes are TRBV6-1 and TRBJ1-1; unclear D gene. V was shortened by 5 bases and J by 7 bases, with 20 bases between the two germline ends. The CDR3 covers 15 residues. CDR1 and CDR2 from the germline V gene are MNHNS and SASEGT. CDR3 nucleotide sequence: TGTGCCAGCAGTCGGACGGTTGTGTTCCCAGGTGAAGCTTTCAGT. Amino acid sequence: CASSRTVVFPGEAFS.

V gene TRBV7-2 combines with J gene TRBJ1-2; 7 bases line up with TRBD1. The CDR3 loop spans 15 amino acids. Germline CDR1 SGHTA, CDR2 FQGNSA. V shed 4 bases and J 8 bases; nucleotides not matched to a gene: 13. CDR3 nucleotides: TGTGCCAGCAGCTCTTACGAGGGACAGAAGGCCGGCTACACCTTC. Amino acids: CASSSYEGQKAGYTF.

The gene calls are TRBV20-1 and TRBJ1-1; 7 bases align to TRBD1. Trimming at V came to 5 bases and at J to 0 bases, leaving 6 bases not matched to a gene. Germline CDR1 is DFQATT and CDR2 is SNEGSKA (reference sequence). The CDR3 consists of 14 residues. Here the CDR3 DNA reads TGCAGTGCTCCCAGGGGGGGTGTGAACACTGAAGCTTTCTTT. As protein: CSAPRGGVNTEAFF.

This clone was detected only a few times. DNA for the CDR3: TGTGCCAGCCAACTAGCGGGAAAGAGCTACGAGCAGTACTTC. Amino acid sequence: CASQLAGKSYEQYF. This chain uses TRBV2 with TRBJ2-7, with 10 positions matching TRBD2. Germline CDR1 and CDR2: SNHLY and FYNNEI. The J segment lost 3 bases and the V segment lost 8 bases, leaving 7 bases of the junction unmatched. This CDR3 is 14 amino acids long.

The chain has TRBV28 and TRBJ1-2; D is ambiguous. Germline V gene data show CDR1 as MDHEN and CDR2 as SYDVKM. The V end lost 10 bases, the J end lost 4 bases, and 13 bases lay between the germline ends. This CDR3 spans 12 amino acids. The CDR3 protein is CATLRDVYGYTF. Written as DNA, the CDR3 is TGTGCCACACTTCGGGATGTCTATGGCTACACCTTC.

This clone was detected many times. A much more abundant neighbour one base away suggests this may be a read error. The same CDR3 is also encoded by other DNA sequences in this sample. The V gene is TRBV7-9, the J gene TRBJ2-1; TRBD2 matches at 7 bases. The CDR3 extends over 14 amino acids. Germline lookup yields CDR1 SEHNR and CDR2 FQNEAQ (reference sequence). The CDR3 spells CASSDHGGRNEQFF. Written as DNA, the CDR3 is TGTGCTAGCAGTGACCACGGCGGGAGAAATGAGCAGTTCTTC.

This clone was detected a few times. The rearrangement uses TRBV28 and TRBJ1-5; tentative D call: TRBD1 (5 bases). The CDR3 length is 15 residues. Deletions cut 1 base from V and 9 bases from J, with 16 bases between. CDR1 is MDHEN, CDR2 SYDVKM, per germline. The CDR3 protein is CASSLLGPSLGPQHF. Written as DNA, the CDR3 is TGTGCCAGCAGTTTATTGGGGCCTAGTCTAGGGCCCCAGCATTTT.

This clone was counted between two and nine times. A junction boundary mismatches the germline segment, possibly from a read error. The rearrangement joins TRBV28 to TRBJ1-2; 11 nucleotides line up with TRBD1. This CDR3 is 17 amino acids long. The germline CDR1 and CDR2 sequences are MDHEN and SYDVKM. CDR3 sequence (DNA): TGTGCCAGCAGTTCAGGACAGGGGGCGCTTGCTAAATATGGCTACACCTTC. Its protein product is CASSSGQGALAKYGYTF.

The CDR3 region is CASSFSTGAAYGYTF. In nucleotides, the CDR3 is TGTGCCAGCAGTTTTTCGACAGGGGCGGCCTATGGCTACACCTTC. The chain uses TRBV7-3 and TRBJ1-2; 8 bases match TRBD1. Per the germline V gene, CDR1 is SGHTA and CDR2 is FQGTGA. CDR3 length: 15 residues. V lost 6 bases and J lost 4; bases outside the gene matches: 10.

This chain uses TRBV5-1 with TRBJ2-7, with TRBD1 identical over 7 bases. This CDR3 has 15 amino acids. Trimming removed 0 bases from V and 2 bases from J; junction bases left unmatched: 5. Germline values: CDR1 SGHRS, CDR2 YFSETQ. The CDR3 DNA reads TGCGCCAGCAGCTTGGCCGACGACAGGGCCTACGAGCAGTACTTC. Amino acids: CASSLADDRAYEQYF.

For this clone: A read error may explain this, as a much larger clone is one base away. The sample contains more than one DNA sequence encoding this CDR3. The J gene is TRBJ2-7, the V gene TRBV9; D is possibly TRBD2 (5 bases). Trimming shortened V by 4 bases and J by 3 bases, and 14 bases separated the two germline ends. Germline lookup yields CDR1 SGDLS and CDR2 YYNGEE. CDR3 length: 14 residues. The chain's CDR3 is CASSPRTSDYEQYF. CDR3 coding DNA: TGTGCCAGCAGCCCTCGTACTAGTGACTACGAGCAGTACTTC.

This clone was detected ten times or more. The chain has TRBV6-1 and TRBJ2-6; no reliable D call. The length of the CDR3 is 18 residues. The V end lost 2 bases, the J end lost 4 bases, and 18 bases lay between the germline ends. Germline V gives CDR1 MNHNS, CDR2 SASEGT. CDR3 sequence (DNA): TGTGCCAGCAGTGAACACCGTACAGTTTTACCCGGGGCCAACGTCCTGACTTTC. It codes for CASSEHRTVLPGANVLTF.

The V call is TRBV20-1, the J call TRBJ1-5; weak D call: TRBD1 (5 bases). The germline V gene has CDR1 DFQATT and CDR2 SNEGSKA (reference sequence). CDR3 length equals 18 residues. With 0 bases removed from V and 0 bases from J, the gap between germline ends came to 18 bases. The CDR3 region is CSARDVRWGTSSNQPQHF. CDR3 sequence (DNA): TGCAGTGCTAGAGATGTTCGTTGGGGGACCTCTAGCAATCAGCCCCAGCATTTT.

V usage is TRBV9 and J usage is TRBJ2-2, with TRBD2 identical over 7 bases. The CDR3 has 16 residues. Germline V gene data show CDR1 as SGDLS and CDR2 as YYNGEE. Losses at the gene ends were 2 bases for V and 1 base for J; bases not matched to a gene: 5. The CDR3 region has the DNA TGTGCCAGCAGCGTTGCCGTAGCGGGGAACACCGGGGAGCTGTTTTTT. Protein sequence: CASSVAVAGNTGELFF.

This clone was counted only a few times. An end of the junction differs from the germline gene, which may be a read error. The chain has TRBV7-7 and TRBJ2-6, with D maybe TRBD1 (5 bases). Germline CDR1 and CDR2: SSHAT and FNYEAQ (reference sequence). The CDR3 extends over 16 amino acids. CDR3 coding DNA: TGTGCTAGCAGCCCCGGACAAGCCTCTGGGGCCAACGTCCTGACTTTC. Protein sequence: CASSPGQASGANVLTF.

The rearrangement links TRBV4-3 to TRBJ2-3, with D perhaps matching TRBD2 (6 bases). The CDR3 loop spans 13 amino acids. CDR1 is LGHNA, CDR2 YSLEER, per germline. V was shortened by 5 bases and J by 14 bases, with 20 bases between the two germline ends. The CDR3 DNA sequence: TGCGCCAGCAGCGGCGGGACCGGCGGATATCTGTATTTT. It specifies CASSGGTGGYLYF.